The next 15 T cell receptor beta chains were all read from a single sample in a study of cytomegalovirus exposure and HLA in healthy donors. The PCR employed 60 Vbeta primers together with 13 Jbeta primers. Sequencing used immunoSEQ multiplex PCR; TCRdb keeps in-frame clones, though not all of them. The sample includes 85,000 to 120,000 clones, roughly 70% of them seen just once. Specimen: PBMCs. These receptors were obtained from a male donor in good health and CMV-seropositive.

This clone has a handful of counts. The chain couples TRBV29-1 to TRBJ1-1, with D possibly being TRBD1 (5 bases). CDR1 is SQVTM and CDR2 is ANQGSEA in the germline V gene. Trimming removed 6 bases from V and 11 bases from J, with 16 bases in between. This CDR3 spans 11 amino acids. As DNA, the CDR3 is TGCAGCGTCCAAACCAGGGAAGCGGCTTTCTTT. This sequence encodes CSVQTREAAFF.

J is TRBJ2-7 and V is TRBV7-9; 7 positions match TRBD1. V lost 5 bases and J lost 7; bases outside the gene matches: 14. The CDR3 is made up of 15 amino acids. Germline lookup yields CDR1 SEHNR and CDR2 FQNEAQ (reference sequence). The DNA for the CDR3 is TGTGCCAGCAGCCGACGGGAAAGACAGGGCGGTGAGCAGTACTTC. Translating gives CASSRRERQGGEQYF.

This clone was recorded many times. The rearrangement links TRBV2 to TRBJ1-6, with TRBD1 matching over 9 bases. The germline gives CDR1 SNHLY, CDR2 FYNNEI. The CDR3 is made up of 14 amino acids. V shed 6 bases, J shed 5 bases, and the junction held 2 bases outside the gene matches. CDR3 nucleotide sequence: TGTGCCAGCAGGGGGACAGGGAATAATTCACCCCTCCACTTT. Translation gives CASRGTGNNSPLHF.

The CDR3 DNA reads as TGTGCCAGCAGTTACTCGAGATCCTTTAACTATGGCTACACCTTC. Translation gives CASSYSRSFNYGYTF. The rearrangement links TRBV6-6 to TRBJ1-2; D call uncertain. Germline V gives CDR1 MNHNY, CDR2 SVGAGI (reference sequence). The CDR3 totals 15 residues. Trimming took 0 bases from V and 1 from J, leaving 9 bases between them.

The table lists this clone with a few counts. This rearrangement joins TRBV9 to TRBJ2-7; 9 bases line up with TRBD2. Germline CDR1 is SGDLS and CDR2 is YYNGEE. This CDR3 is 15 amino acids long. The J segment lost 2 bases and the V segment lost 0 bases, leaving 3 bases of the junction unmatched. The DNA of the CDR3 is TGTGCCAGCAGCGTAGATCCTAGCGGGACCTACGAGCAGTACTTC. Its protein product is CASSVDPSGTYEQYF.

The chain links TRBV5-6 to TRBJ1-2; TRBD1 might be the D (6 bases). The V gene's germline CDR1 is SGHDT and CDR2 YYEEEE. The length of the CDR3 is 13 residues. Trimming shortened V by 0 bases and J by 8 bases, and 11 bases separated the two germline ends. As DNA, the CDR3 is TGTGCCAGCAGCTTGGACAGGGTAGGCGGCTACACCTTC. Translation: CASSLDRVGGYTF. Complete variable domain (other parts from reference TRBV5-6 and TRBJ1-2): DAGVTQSPTHLIKTRGQQVTLRCSPKSGHDTVSWYQQALGQGPQFIFQYYEEEERQRGNFPDRFSGHQFPNYSSELNVNALLLGDSALYLCASSLDRVGGYTFGSGTRLTVV.

The rearrangement uses TRBV7-9 and TRBJ1-1; D gene ambiguous. Looked up from germline, CDR1 is SEHNR and CDR2 is FQNEAQ (reference sequence). The CDR3 runs 12 residues. V gave up 2 bases and J gave up 4 bases, with 5 bases separating them. In DNA, the CDR3 is TGTGCCAGCAGCTTAACGGGCACTGAAGCTTTCTTT. This codes for CASSLTGTEAFF.

This chain links TRBV29-1 with TRBJ2-5; tentative D call: TRBD1 (6 bases). CDR1 is SQVTM and CDR2 is ANQGSEA in the germline V gene. The CDR3 has 12 amino acids. V was pared by 7 bases and J by 12 bases, with 21 bases between. The CDR3 here is CSAKLRDTPEYF. CDR3 bases: TGCAGCGCCAAGCTAAGGGACACCCCAGAGTACTTC.

V gene TRBV29-1 combines with J gene TRBJ2-5; TRBD1 aligns across 10 bases. The germline V gene has CDR1 SQVTM and CDR2 ANQGSEA. J was trimmed by 3 bases and V by 7 bases; bases with no gene match: 5. The CDR3 runs 13 residues. The CDR3 spells CSARQGAEETQYF. For the CDR3, the DNA is TGCAGCGCTAGACAGGGGGCCGAAGAGACCCAGTACTTC.

V and J are TRBV11-3 and TRBJ2-3, with a weak D call TRBD2 (5 bases). Germline V lookup: CDR1 SGHNT, CDR2 YENEEA. The CDR3 sequence is 13 residues long. Trimming stripped 2 bases from V and 7 bases from J, with 10 bases between. CDR3 in DNA: TGTGCCAGCAGCTTACGGGAAGGGAATACGCAGTATTTT. It translates to CASSLREGNTQYF.

The V and J genes are TRBV29-1 and TRBJ2-1, with a possible D match to TRBD2 (5 bases). V dropped 4 bases and J dropped 0 bases, with 13 bases sitting between them. This CDR3 spans 15 amino acids. From germline, CDR1 is SQVTM and CDR2 ANQGSEA. The CDR3 nucleotides are TGCAGCGTTGTGGGTAGCGTGAGCTCCTACAATGAGCAGTTCTTC. It translates to CSVVGSVSSYNEQFF.

The rearrangement uses TRBV4-1 and TRBJ2-1; 8 bases are shared with TRBD2. The CDR3 contains 15 residues. The germline V gene has CDR1 MGHRA and CDR2 YSYEKL. Losses at the gene ends were 0 bases for V and 7 bases for J; bases not matched to a gene: 5. DNA for the CDR3: TGCGCCAGCAGCCAAGAACGGGGGGGCAGGAATGAGCAGTTCTTC. It specifies CASSQERGGRNEQFF.

This clone was picked up one time. The chain links TRBV7-9 to TRBJ2-5; 7 nucleotides match TRBD2. V lost 4 bases, J lost 3 bases, and 8 bases stayed unmatched. The CDR3 totals 15 residues. Germline assignment: CDR1 SEHNR and CDR2 FQNEAQ (reference sequence). Here the CDR3 DNA reads TGTGCCAGCAGCTCCAGCGGGGACCCTGAAGAGACCCAGTACTTC. Encoded protein: CASSSSGDPEETQYF.

This chain links TRBV4-3 with TRBJ2-3; no firm D call. The length of the CDR3 is 13 residues. CDR1 LGHNA and CDR2 YSLEER come from the germline V gene. V lost 0 bases and J lost 5, with 6 bases in between. The CDR3 sequence is CASSQERRDTQYF. For the CDR3, the DNA is TGCGCCAGCAGCCAAGAGCGCCGAGATACGCAGTATTTT.

The V and J genes are TRBV11-2 and TRBJ1-1; 8 bases are shared with TRBD1. The CDR3 loop spans 14 amino acids. The ends lost 1 base at V and 4 bases at J; junction bases unmatched: 2. Germline V gene sequence: CDR1 SGHAT, CDR2 FQNNGV. The CDR3 DNA sequence: TGTGCCAGCAGCTTAGGACAGGGGTTCACTGAAGCTTTCTTT. Its translation: CASSLGQGFTEAFF.